The TCR beta chain under discussion was sequenced for a study of CD8+CD57+ T cells in acquired aplastic anemia. For CDR3 and TCR beta VDJ profiling, genomic DNA was the template used. TCRdb processed the reads anew with MiXCR; each CDR3 protein has one entry. The table includes 150,000 to 200,000 distinct CDR3 sequences, 45% to 60% detected once. From germline, CDR1 is SQVTM and CDR2 ANQGSEA. The V end lost 4 bases, the J end lost 1 base, and 10 bases lay between the germline ends. This CDR3 region has 13 residues. Sequencing involved patients with CD8+CD57+ cell expansion previously shown by flow cytometry. All patients had severe acquired aplastic anemia. This clonotype was detected only a few times.

The specimen sequenced was sorted CD4+, CD8+, or CD8+CD57+ T cells (not recorded which) from PBMCs. This receptor was taken from a human donor with aplastic anemia. The chain is built from TRBV29-1 and TRBJ1-1, with a weak D call TRBD1 (6 bases). The CDR3 nucleotides read TGCAGCGTTGGAAGACAGGAGAACACTGAAGCTTTCTTT. Its protein is CSVGRQENTEAFF. The full variable domain, rest sourced from reference TRBV29-1 and TRBJ1-1, is SAVISQKPSRDICQRGTSLTIQCQVDSQVTMMFWYRQQPGQSLTLIATANQGSEATYESGFVIDKFPISRPNLTFSTLTVSNMSPEDSSIYLCSVGRQENTEAFFGQGTRLTVV.